This T cell receptor (beta chain) was recovered during a study of T-cell memory formation after mild COVID-19. Per the germline V gene, CDR1 is MNHEY and CDR2 is SVGAGI. V shed 7 bases and J 1 base; nucleotides not matched to a gene: 2. The CDR3 is made up of 13 amino acids. Study-wide points: Mainly CM and EM harbored the contracting CD4+ clones; mainly EMRA harbored the CD8+ ones.

As to this clonotype: Its antigen is unidentified.

TCR alpha and TCR beta cDNA libraries carrying sample barcodes and UMIs came from 5'RACE with constant-segment primers. TCRdb re-called the 5' RACE reads with MiXCR, one entry per CDR3 protein. The sample has 300,000 or so distinct CDR3 sequences; roughly 15% are singletons. The TCR was taken from a man between 18 and 29 years old who had mild COVID-19 (a few samples of this study predate the infection). Cell type and time point are not known. The genes are TRBV6-5 and TRBJ1-1; 8 bases agree with TRBD1. The specimen sequenced was PBMCs or a T cell subset sorted from them (not recorded which). CDR3 coding DNA: TGTGCCAGCACCGACAGGGGGAACACTGAAGCTTTCTTT. It yields the protein CASTDRGNTEAFF.